These 17 T cell receptor beta chains came from one sample sequenced in a study of OX40 agonist ivuxolimab in advanced cancers. Assay used: immunoSEQ multiplex PCR; TCRdb lists only in-frame clones, some missing. The data contain 45,000 or so clones, more than 80% of them seen just once; the ten biggest clones take up around 4.2%. The sequencing used CD4+ or CD8+ T cells sorted from blood, collected in a trial of the OX40 agonist ivuxolimab. The receptors stem from an adult with an advanced solid tumor such as melanoma, head and neck, liver or kidney cancer.

The chain couples TRBV7-3 to TRBJ2-2; D is unresolved. V lost 5 bases and J lost 4, with 17 bases in between. The germline V gene encodes CDR1 SGHTA and CDR2 FQGTGA. The CDR3 totals 16 residues. CDR3 coding DNA: TGTGCCAGCAGCCTTCAAGTGGTCCCGAGCACCGGGGAGCTGTTTTTT. Translated, it gives CASSLQVVPSTGELFF.

The chain has TRBV10-3 and TRBJ1-2; 9 bases match TRBD1. CDR1 is ENHRY, CDR2 SYGVKD, per germline. Losses at the gene ends were 6 bases for V and 3 bases for J; bases not matched to a gene: 5. This CDR3 is 14 amino acids long. CDR3 sequence reads: CAIRTGGGYYGYTF. As DNA, the CDR3 is TGTGCCATCAGGACAGGGGGGGGTTACTATGGCTACACCTTC.

The gene calls are TRBV29-1 and TRBJ1-1; 10 positions agree with TRBD1. Germline-derived CDR1 and CDR2 are SQVTM and ANQGSEA. The CDR3 totals 15 residues. The ends lost 6 bases at V and 1 base at J; junction bases unmatched: 8. In DNA form, the CDR3 reads TGCAGCGTGGCTGACAGGGGGCGTGGGAACACTGAAGCTTTCTTT. Amino acids: CSVADRGRGNTEAFF.

This chain links TRBV5-1 with TRBJ2-1; perhaps TRBD2 as D (6 bases). Per germline, CDR1 SGHRS and CDR2 YFSETQ. This CDR3 contains 15 residues. V dropped 4 bases and J dropped 0 bases, with 11 bases sitting between them. The CDR3 loop is CASSRSGDSYNEQFF. CDR3 bases: TGCGCCAGCAGCAGGTCGGGGGACTCCTACAATGAGCAGTTCTTC. Variable domain in full (rest from reference TRBV5-1 and TRBJ2-1): KAGVTQTPRYLIKTRGQQVTLSCSPISGHRSVSWYQQTPGQGLQFLFEYFSETQRNKGNFPGRFSGRQFSNSRSEMNVSTLELGDSALYLCASSRSGDSYNEQFFGPGTRLTVL.

The chain is built from TRBV2 and TRBJ2-5; no clear D gene. The CDR3 runs to 14 residues. V shed 6 bases and J shed 1 base, with 12 bases lying between them. CDR1 and CDR2 (germline): SNHLY, FYNNEI. CDR3 sequence (DNA): TGTGCCAGCAGCGCGGCCCCCGGCCAAGAGACCCAGTACTTC. It specifies CASSAAPGQETQYF.

This clone was found once. This sequence joins TRBV11-2 and TRBJ2-2; no clear D gene. CDR1 and CDR2 from the germline V gene are SGHAT and FQNNGV. The CDR3 extends over 16 amino acids. Trimming removed 4 bases at V and 5 bases at J, with 17 bases between. In DNA form, the CDR3 reads TGTGCCAGCAGCTCTCTGAGAGGTAGTCCTACCGGGGAGCTGTTTTTT. It is translated as CASSSLRGSPTGELFF.

Points on this clone: The same CDR3 also results from other DNA sequences found in this sample. V gene TRBV6-5 combines with J gene TRBJ2-3; D call uncertain. V lost 2 bases to trimming and J lost 6 bases, with 3 bases between them. Looked up from germline, CDR1 is MNHEY and CDR2 is SVGAGI. The CDR3 covers 11 residues. This CDR3 is CASSYGDTQYF. The DNA for the CDR3 is TGTGCCAGCAGTTACGGGGATACGCAGTATTTT.

This clone was picked up a small number of times. The J gene is TRBJ1-5, the V gene TRBV7-8, with D possibly TRBD1 on 6 matching bases. The CDR3 length is 17 residues. V was shortened by 3 bases and J by 4 bases, with 19 bases between the two germline ends. CDR1 and CDR2 (germline): SGHVS, FQNEAQ. The CDR3 nucleotides are TGTGCCAGCAGCTTTCTAGGGGGAAGGACAAATAATCAGCCCCAGCATTTT. Translating gives CASSFLGGRTNNQPQHF.

As for this clone: An end of the junction does not agree with germline; a read error may underlie this. The gene calls are TRBV7-7 and TRBJ2-5, with D maybe TRBD2 (6 bases). Germline assignment: CDR1 SSHAT and CDR2 FNYEAQ (reference sequence). The CDR3 sequence is 13 residues long. The CDR3 region is CASSPRGKETQYF. The CDR3 bases are TGTGCTAGCAGCCCACGGGGGAAAGAGACCCAGTACTTC. The full variable domain, with the rest looked up from reference TRBV7-7 and TRBJ2-5, is GAGVSQSPRYKVTKRGQDVTLRCDPISSHATLYWYQQALGQGPEFLTYFNYEAQPDKSGLPSDRFSAERPEGSISTLTIQRTEQRDSAMYRCASSPRGKETQYFGPGTRLLVL.

The chain recombines TRBV6-4 with TRBJ1-2, with TRBD1 as a possible D gene (6 bases). Germline V gene sequence: CDR1 MRHNA, CDR2 SNTAGT. Trimming stripped 5 bases from V and 4 bases from J, with 17 bases between. This CDR3 is 15 amino acids long. As DNA, the CDR3 is TGTGCCAGCAGTCCCTCCTCGACAGGCCTCTATGGCTACACCTTC. Its protein product is CASSPSSTGLYGYTF.

J is TRBJ1-2 and V is TRBV3-2; the tabulated D call, TRBD1, remains unverified against the DNA. TRBV3-2 is a recognized pseudogene. The length of the CDR3 is 9 residues. CDR3 sequence: CASSGGYTF. The DNA for the CDR3 is TGTGCCAGCTCAGGTGGCTACACCTTC.

This chain connects TRBV20-1 to TRBJ1-4; no definite D call. CDR1 DFQATT and CDR2 SNEGSKA come from the germline V gene (reference sequence). Trimming pared 4 bases from V and 8 bases from J, leaving 8 bases between. The CDR3 extends over 11 amino acids. As DNA, the CDR3 is TGCAGTGCTACTGAAGGGGAAAAACTGTTTTTT. Residues: CSATEGEKLFF.

The chain links TRBV5-1 to TRBJ2-3; tentatively, D is TRBD2 (6 bases). The CDR3 has 13 residues. V gave up 4 bases and J gave up 5 bases, with 11 bases separating them. The germline V gene has CDR1 SGHRS and CDR2 YFSETQ. CDR3 coding DNA: TGCGCCAGCAGCGCCGGGAGCGGAGATACGCAGTATTTT. Protein product: CASSAGSGDTQYF.

This chain links TRBV7-3 with TRBJ2-3; D possibly corresponds to TRBD1 (6 bases). This CDR3 has 15 residues. The V end lost 5 bases, the J end lost 0 bases, and 12 bases lay between the germline ends. Germline CDR1 SGHTA, CDR2 FQGTGA. The CDR3 nucleotides are TGTGCCAGCAGCCTGGGACACCGAAGCACAGATACGCAGTATTTT. Translation gives CASSLGHRSTDTQYF.

This clone showed up just once. This chain joins TRBV7-2 and TRBJ2-7; D gene ambiguous. CDR3 length: 13 amino acids. Germline lookup yields CDR1 SGHTA and CDR2 FQGNSA. V lost 5 bases and J lost 6, with 14 bases in between. CDR3 sequence reads: CASSQTGIGEQYF. CDR3 in DNA: TGTGCCAGCAGCCAAACCGGTATCGGCGAGCAGTACTTC.

The V and J genes are TRBV4-2 and TRBJ1-4; a possible D gene is TRBD1 (5 bases). Trimming pared 1 base from V and 5 bases from J, leaving 11 bases between. The length of the CDR3 is 15 residues. CDR1 is LGHNA and CDR2 is YNFKEQ in the germline V gene. The CDR3 region is CASSQAWGRNEKLFF. The DNA for the CDR3 is TGTGCCAGCAGCCAAGCATGGGGACGGAATGAAAAACTGTTTTTT.

The table lists this clone with a count of one. The J gene is TRBJ2-3, the V gene TRBV25-1; TRBD2 aligns across 8 bases. This CDR3 is built from 17 residues. Germline V gene data show CDR1 as MGHDK and CDR2 as SYGVNS. Trimming took 3 bases from V and 1 from J; bases not matched to a gene: 9. CDR3 in DNA: TGTGCCAGCAGTGATCCCCCAGCGGGAGTGGGCACAGATACGCAGTATTTT. It encodes CASSDPPAGVGTDTQYF.